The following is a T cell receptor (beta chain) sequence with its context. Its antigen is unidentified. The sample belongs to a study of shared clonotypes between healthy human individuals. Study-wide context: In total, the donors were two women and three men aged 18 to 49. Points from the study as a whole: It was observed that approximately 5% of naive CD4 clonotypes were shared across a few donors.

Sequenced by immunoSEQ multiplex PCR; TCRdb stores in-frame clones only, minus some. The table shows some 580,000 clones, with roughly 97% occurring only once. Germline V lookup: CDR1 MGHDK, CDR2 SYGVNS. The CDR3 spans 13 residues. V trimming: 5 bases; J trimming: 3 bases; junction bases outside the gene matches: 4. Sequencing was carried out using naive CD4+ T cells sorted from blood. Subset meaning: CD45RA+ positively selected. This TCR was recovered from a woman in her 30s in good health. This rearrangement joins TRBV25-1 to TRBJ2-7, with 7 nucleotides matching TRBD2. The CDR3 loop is CASSHVAGYEQYF. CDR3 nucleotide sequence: TGTGCCAGCAGTCACGTAGCGGGCTACGAGCAGTACTTC.